The rows below give T cell receptor beta chains drawn from one sample of a study of T cells after yellow fever vaccination. TCRdb redid the calling of the 5' RACE reads with MiXCR, one entry per CDR3 protein. The sample lists 500,000 to 550,000 distinct CDR3 sequences, around a fifth occurring once. The sample consisted of PBMCs, taken roughly 20 days after the first yellow fever vaccination. The receptor set was obtained from a man aged 18 to 29 who received the YFV17D yellow fever vaccine. Each CDR3 is given with its conserved first and last residue. Fields, in order: V gene, D gene, clone size, J gene, CDR3 protein, CDR3 DNA. The D gene is left open where the match is weak. For some rows the clone size is stated as once, few or many, or as a class when expanded; others skip it.

>TRBV4-3|-|few|TRBJ2-7
CASSQEGYRSEQYF
TGCGCCAGCAGCCAAGAGGGGTACCGTAGCGAGCAGTACTTC
>TRBV4-3|-|-|TRBJ1-2
CASSQDRFGSLYGYTF
TGCGCCAGCAGCCAAGACCGGTTCGGCAGTTTATATGGCTACACCTTC
>TRBV18|-|-|TRBJ2-3
CASSPRVVTDTQYF
TGTGCCAGCTCACCACGCGTAGTCACAGATACGCAGTATTTT
>TRBV7-6|-|-|TRBJ1-2
CASSLIKGYGYTF
TGTGCCAGCAGCTTAATTAAGGGGTATGGCTACACCTTC
>TRBV19|TRBD2|few|TRBJ2-2
CASSRTSVRELFF
TGTGCCAGTAGCAGGACTAGCGTCCGGGAGCTGTTTTTT
>TRBV2|TRBD2|many|TRBJ2-2
CASSGLASNTGELFF
TGTGCCAGCAGCGGACTAGCGTCGAACACCGGGGAGCTGTTTTTT
>TRBV6-5|-|few|TRBJ2-2
CASSYSVGDVLGYTGELFF
TGTGCCAGCAGTTACTCGGTGGGGGATGTACTTGGCTACACCGGGGAGCTGTTTTTT
>TRBV7-2|-|few|TRBJ2-1
CASSLWYNEQFF
TGTGCCAGCAGCTTATGGTACAATGAGCAGTTCTTC
>TRBV13|TRBD2|-|TRBJ2-2
CASSFPSGENTGELFF
TGTGCCAGCAGCTTCCCCAGCGGGGAGAACACCGGGGAGCTGTTTTTT
>TRBV5-1|TRBD2|few|TRBJ2-1
CASTVLAGTNNEQFF
TGCGCCAGCACGGTCCTAGCGGGGACAAACAATGAGCAGTTCTTC
>TRBV7-8|-|few|TRBJ2-5
CAGGRALETQYF
TGTGCCGGGGGACGGGCCTTGGAGACCCAGTACTTC
>TRBV18|-|few|TRBJ1-2
CASSPPSRGYTF
TGTGCCAGCTCACCACCGTCACGGGGCTACACCTTC
>TRBV27|TRBD1|-|TRBJ1-2
CASTSRDRTSGYTF
TGTGCCAGCACTTCCCGGGACAGAACGAGTGGCTACACCTTC
>TRBV4-1|TRBD1|few|TRBJ2-5
CASSQWTGPETQYF
TGCGCCAGCAGCCAGTGGACAGGGCCAGAGACCCAGTACTTC
>TRBV29-1|TRBD2|-|TRBJ2-2
CSASWTSGGGNTGELFF
TGCAGCGCCTCCTGGACTAGCGGGGGAGGAAACACCGGGGAGCTGTTTTTT
>TRBV29-1|TRBD2|-|TRBJ2-2
CSVEDGGANTGELFF
TGCAGCGTTGAAGATGGGGGGGCGAACACCGGGGAGCTGTTTTTT
>TRBV20-1|-|many|TRBJ2-5
CSAPRLTGQETQYF
TGCAGTGCTCCTAGATTAACAGGACAAGAGACCCAGTACTTC
>TRBV12-3/TRBV12-4|-|-|TRBJ2-3
CASHAGSTDTQYF
TGTGCCAGCCATGCGGGGAGCACAGATACGCAGTATTTT
>TRBV20-1|-|few|TRBJ1-1
CSARPRNTEAFF
TGCAGTGCTAGACCCAGGAACACTGAAGCTTTCTTT
>TRBV12-3/TRBV12-4|-|few|TRBJ2-1
CASSLTGLPPYNEQFF
TGTGCCAGCAGTTTAACGGGACTCCCCCCCTACAATGAGCAGTTCTTC
>TRBV12-3/TRBV12-4|-|-|TRBJ1-4
CASSLGPGTNEKLFF
TGTGCCAGCAGTCTCGGTCCAGGGACGAATGAAAAACTGTTTTTT
>TRBV7-8|TRBD2|-|TRBJ2-3
CASSETSGDTDTQYF
TGTGCCAGCAGCGAGACTAGCGGGGACACAGATACGCAGTATTTT
>TRBV7-9|TRBD1|few|TRBJ1-5
CASSGGQGSQPQHF
TGTGCCAGCAGCGGCGGACAGGGGAGCCAGCCCCAGCATTTT
>TRBV5-1|-|-|TRBJ2-5
CASSFTDPVETQYF
TGCGCCAGCAGCTTTACGGATCCCGTGGAGACCCAGTACTTC
>TRBV12-3/TRBV12-4|TRBD1|many|TRBJ2-7
CASSPQGTGAYEQYF
TGTGCCAGCAGTCCCCAGGGGACAGGGGCATACGAGCAGTACTTC
>TRBV7-2|TRBD2|many|TRBJ2-1
CASSFPRGAVNEQFF
TGTGCCAGCAGCTTTCCGCGGGGGGCCGTGAATGAGCAGTTCTTC
>TRBV10-3|-|-|TRBJ2-3
CAISESRLTDTQYF
TGTGCCATCAGTGAGTCCCGACTGACAGATACGCAGTATTTT
>TRBV20-1|-|few|TRBJ1-1
CSARDPGRTNTEAFF
TGCAGTGCTAGAGATCCGGGGCGGACGAACACTGAAGCTTTCTTT
>TRBV20-1|TRBD1|-|TRBJ1-2
CSATKTQGQGGGGYTF
TGCAGTGCTACAAAGACACAGGGACAGGGAGGCGGTGGCTACACCTTC
>TRBV12-3/TRBV12-4|TRBD1|-|TRBJ2-7
CASSASRQGRYEQYF
TGTGCCAGCAGTGCAAGTCGACAGGGTCGTTACGAGCAGTACTTC
>TRBV20-1|TRBD1|few|TRBJ1-1
CSARAPNRGNTEAFF
TGCAGTGCCCGGGCGCCAAACAGGGGGAACACTGAAGCTTTCTTT
>TRBV4-3|-|few|TRBJ2-2
CASSHVGRLGELFF
TGCGCCAGCAGCCACGTGGGACGCTTAGGGGAGCTGTTTTTT
>TRBV5-1|TRBD2|-|TRBJ2-5
CASSPPPGGQTYQETQYF
TGCGCCAGCAGTCCCCCCCCGGGGGGGCAAACGTACCAAGAGACCCAGTACTTC
>TRBV2|TRBD1|few|TRBJ2-4
CASIEGAAKNIQYF
TGTGCCAGCATAGAGGGGGCGGCCAAAAACATTCAGTACTTC